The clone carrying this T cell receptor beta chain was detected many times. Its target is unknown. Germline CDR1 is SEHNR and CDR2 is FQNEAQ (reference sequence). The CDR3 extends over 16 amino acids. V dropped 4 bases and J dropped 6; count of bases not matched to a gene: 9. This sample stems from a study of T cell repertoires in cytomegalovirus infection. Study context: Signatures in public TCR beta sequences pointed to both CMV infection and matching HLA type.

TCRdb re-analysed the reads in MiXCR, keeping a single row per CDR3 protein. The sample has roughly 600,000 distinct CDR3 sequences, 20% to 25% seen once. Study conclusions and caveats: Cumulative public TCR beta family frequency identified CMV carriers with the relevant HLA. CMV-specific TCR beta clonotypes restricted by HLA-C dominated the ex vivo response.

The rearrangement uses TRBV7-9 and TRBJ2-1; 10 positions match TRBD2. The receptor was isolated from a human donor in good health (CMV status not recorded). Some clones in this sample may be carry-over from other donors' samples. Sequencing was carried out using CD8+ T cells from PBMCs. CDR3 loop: CASSSAGGPGGNEQFF. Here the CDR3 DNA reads TGTGCCAGCAGCTCAGCGGGGGGGCCGGGGGGCAATGAGCAGTTCTTC.